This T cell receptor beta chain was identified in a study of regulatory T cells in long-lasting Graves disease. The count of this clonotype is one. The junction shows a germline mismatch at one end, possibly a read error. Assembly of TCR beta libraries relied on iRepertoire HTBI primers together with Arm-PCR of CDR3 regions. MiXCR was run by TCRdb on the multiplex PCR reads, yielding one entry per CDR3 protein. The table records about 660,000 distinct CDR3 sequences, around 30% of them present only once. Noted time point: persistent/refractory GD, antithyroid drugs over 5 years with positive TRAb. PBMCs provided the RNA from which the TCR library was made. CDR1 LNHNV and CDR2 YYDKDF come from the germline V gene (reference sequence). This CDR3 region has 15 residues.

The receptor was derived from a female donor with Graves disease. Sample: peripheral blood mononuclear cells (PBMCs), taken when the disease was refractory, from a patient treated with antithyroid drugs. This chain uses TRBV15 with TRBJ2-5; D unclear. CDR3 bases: TGTGCCGCCAGCAGAGATGGACGGTTCCAAGAGACCCAGTACTTC. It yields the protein CAASRDGRFQETQYF.